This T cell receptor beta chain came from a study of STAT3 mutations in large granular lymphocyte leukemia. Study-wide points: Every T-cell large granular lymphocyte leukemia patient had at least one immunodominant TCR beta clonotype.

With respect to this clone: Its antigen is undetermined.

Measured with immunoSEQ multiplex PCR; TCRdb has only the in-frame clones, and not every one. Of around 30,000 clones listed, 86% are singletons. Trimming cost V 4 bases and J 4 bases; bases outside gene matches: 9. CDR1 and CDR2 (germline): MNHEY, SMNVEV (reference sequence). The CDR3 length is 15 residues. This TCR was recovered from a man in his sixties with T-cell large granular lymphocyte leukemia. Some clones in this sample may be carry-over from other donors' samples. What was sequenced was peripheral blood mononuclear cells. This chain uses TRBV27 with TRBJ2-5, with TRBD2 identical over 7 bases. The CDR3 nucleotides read TGTGCCAGCAGTTACGGGCGACTAGCACGAGAGACCCAGTACTTC. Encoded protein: CASSYGRLARETQYF.